These 25 T cell receptor beta chains were sequenced from one sample in a study of T cell responses to AZD1222 COVID-19 vaccine. Using immunoSEQ multiplex PCR, the repertoire was profiled, and TCRdb retains in-frame clones only, with some absent. The data contain 100,000 to 150,000 clones, 70% to 90% of them singletons. Material: peripheral blood, obtained on day 0 of AZD1222 vaccination. The receptor set was obtained from an adult in good health.

This sequence joins TRBV9 and TRBJ2-1; tentatively, D is TRBD2 (6 bases). CDR1 is SGDLS, CDR2 YYNGEE, per germline. V lost 7 bases and J lost 0, with 11 bases in between. The CDR3 runs 14 residues. The CDR3 here is CASGAGYSYNEQFF. CDR3 DNA: TGTGCCAGCGGAGCGGGTTACTCCTACAATGAGCAGTTCTTC.

This clone is a singleton in its sample. This rearrangement joins TRBV12-3 or TRBV12-4 to TRBJ1-1, with unresolved D. The CDR3 runs to 13 residues. Between the trimmed V and J ends, which lost 3 bases and 1 base, there was a span of 6 bases. The CDR3 sequence: CASSLLENTEAFF. As DNA, the CDR3 is TGTGCCAGCAGTTTGCTGGAGAACACTGAAGCTTTCTTT.

V usage is TRBV19 and J usage is TRBJ1-2; the match to TRBD1 covers 7 bases. This CDR3 contains 16 residues. Germline V gene lookup returns CDR1 LNHDA and CDR2 SQIVND (reference sequence). The J segment lost 5 bases and the V segment lost 3 bases, leaving 12 bases of the junction unmatched. The chain's CDR3 is CASSIPLVGTAYGYTF. CDR3 coding DNA: TGTGCCAGTAGTATCCCATTAGTGGGGACAGCTTATGGCTACACCTTC.

The V call is TRBV30, the J call TRBJ2-1; weak D call: TRBD1 (5 bases). This CDR3 has 16 amino acids. The germline V gene encodes CDR1 GTSNPN and CDR2 SVGIG (reference sequence). The V and J ends lost 3 bases and 1 base respectively, with 16 bases between them. Here the CDR3 DNA reads TGTGCCTGGAGCGGAGTACAGGTGGGTTCCTACAATGAGCAGTTCTTC. Its protein is CAWSGVQVGSYNEQFF.

The V and J genes are TRBV7-3 and TRBJ2-3, with 9 bases lining up with TRBD2. After removal of 2 bases from V and 7 bases from J, the junction contained 10 bases not matched to a gene. Germline V gene lookup returns CDR1 SGHTA and CDR2 FQGTGA. CDR3 length: 16 amino acids. The CDR3 DNA is TGTGCCAGCAGCTTAGGACTTAGCGGGAGCGGGAATACGCAGTATTTT. Amino acid sequence: CASSLGLSGSGNTQYF.

The V gene is TRBV29-1, the J gene TRBJ2-5, with 7 nucleotides matching TRBD1. CDR1 and CDR2 from the germline V gene are SQVTM and ANQGSEA. CDR3 length: 13 residues. V was pared by 6 bases and J by 1 base, with 5 bases of the junction left unmatched. CDR3 sequence (DNA): TGCAGCGTAGAGGGACAGCGCCAAGAGACCCAGTACTTC. This encodes CSVEGQRQETQYF.

The gene calls are TRBV18 and TRBJ1-2; D ambiguous. CDR1 KGHSH and CDR2 LQKENI come from the germline V gene. V lost 0 bases, J lost 4 bases, and 12 bases lay in between. This CDR3 spans 15 amino acids. The CDR3 sequence is CASSPPGWSGYGYTF. In DNA, the CDR3 is TGTGCCAGCTCACCACCGGGGTGGTCTGGCTATGGCTACACCTTC.

The V and J genes are TRBV24-1 and TRBJ2-2; the D is unclear. Germline CDR1 is KGHDR and CDR2 is SFDVKD. The CDR3 extends over 16 amino acids. The V gene lost 2 bases and the J gene lost 6 bases, with 15 bases spanning the gap. The DNA of the CDR3 is TGTGCCACCAGTGATTCCAATAGAGCCGTGGCCGGGGAGCTGTTTTTT. This translates into CATSDSNRAVAGELFF.

This clone was recorded only once. This chain links TRBV2 with TRBJ2-7, with D hard to call. V was shortened by 6 bases and J by 0 bases, with 6 bases between the two germline ends. CDR1 and CDR2 from the germline V gene are SNHLY and FYNNEI. There are 12 residues in the CDR3. CDR3 nucleotide sequence: TGTGCCAGCAGGTTGCCCTCCTACGAGCAGTACTTC. Translated: CASRLPSYEQYF.

The rearrangement links TRBV27 to TRBJ1-2; D ambiguous. Germline CDR1 reads MNHEY; CDR2 reads SMNVEV (reference sequence). CDR3 length: 15 residues. V was pared by 1 base and J by 2 bases, with 11 bases between. The CDR3 is CASSLYPEANYGYTF. The CDR3 DNA reads as TGTGCCAGCAGTTTATATCCCGAAGCAAACTATGGCTACACCTTC.

V and J are TRBV6-5 and TRBJ2-1; D perhaps matches TRBD2 (5 bases). The CDR3 has 15 residues. V shed 2 bases and J shed 0 bases, with 8 bases lying between them. Germline-derived CDR1 and CDR2 are MNHEY and SVGAGI. The CDR3 DNA is TGTGCCAGCAGTTACGGACTGAGCTCCTACAATGAGCAGTTCTTC. It is translated as CASSYGLSSYNEQFF.

The chain links TRBV2 to TRBJ2-5; D is ambiguous. V dropped 4 bases and J dropped 7 bases, with 19 bases sitting between them. CDR1 SNHLY and CDR2 FYNNEI come from the germline V gene. The CDR3 runs to 15 residues. This CDR3 is CASSVGLPVVGTQYF. CDR3 nucleotide sequence: TGTGCCAGCAGTGTGGGCCTACCGGTTGTAGGGACCCAGTACTTC.

This chain joins TRBV19 and TRBJ1-2; 8 bases match TRBD1. Germline V gene data show CDR1 as LNHDA and CDR2 as SQIVND (reference sequence). This CDR3 is 16 amino acids long. The junction had 16 bases not matched to a gene; V was cut back by 10 bases and J by 3 bases. Here the CDR3 DNA reads TGTGCCACGGCGGAACAGGGGGTCCCGGGGGACTATGGCTACACCTTC. Protein product: CATAEQGVPGDYGYTF.

Only one count was recorded for this clone. This chain joins TRBV5-1 and TRBJ2-3; D gene ambiguous. Trimming removed 4 bases from V and 0 bases from J, with 6 bases in between. This CDR3 comprises 13 residues. CDR1 SGHRS and CDR2 YFSETQ come from the germline V gene. CDR3 residues: CASSGASTDTQYF. In DNA, the CDR3 is TGCGCCAGCAGCGGAGCCAGCACAGATACGCAGTATTTT.

The chain recombines TRBV28 with TRBJ2-7; D ambiguous. The V gene lost 3 bases and the J gene lost 0 bases, with 3 bases spanning the gap. The CDR3 loop spans 12 amino acids. The V gene's germline CDR1 is MDHEN and CDR2 SYDVKM. The CDR3 sequence: CASSLYSYEQYF. CDR3 DNA: TGTGCCAGCAGTTTGTACTCCTACGAGCAGTACTTC.

This sequence joins TRBV10-1 and TRBJ1-2; D call uncertain. This CDR3 region has 12 residues. From germline, CDR1 is WNHNN and CDR2 SYGVQD (reference sequence). The V end lost 6 bases, the J end lost 2 bases, and 7 bases lay between the germline ends. The CDR3 DNA sequence: TGCGCCAGCAGGGAAGGGAACTATGGCTACACCTTC. It codes for CASREGNYGYTF.

V gene TRBV9 combines with J gene TRBJ2-1, with 9 bases matching TRBD2. The V gene's germline CDR1 is SGDLS and CDR2 YYNGEE. V shed 0 bases, J shed 5 bases, and the junction held 6 bases outside the gene matches. CDR3 length: 16 amino acids. In DNA, the CDR3 is TGTGCCAGCAGCGTAGGAGCCAGCGGGGGGAACAATGAGCAGTTCTTC. Translation: CASSVGASGGNNEQFF.

This chain uses TRBV5-4 with TRBJ1-2; TRBD1 matches at 7 bases. The germline V gene encodes CDR1 SGHNT and CDR2 YYREEE (reference sequence). The V segment lost 4 bases and the J segment 3 bases; nucleotides outside the gene matches: 12. The CDR3 runs 16 residues. The CDR3 sequence is CASSPIDRALDYGYTF. The CDR3 coding sequence is TGTGCCAGCAGCCCGATCGACAGGGCCTTGGACTATGGCTACACCTTC.

The chain couples TRBV5-1 to TRBJ2-1; unclear D gene. Trimming stripped 5 bases from V and 10 bases from J, with 16 bases between. CDR1 is SGHRS, CDR2 YFSETQ, per germline. This CDR3 region has 13 residues. CDR3 sequence: CASRTSTVLEQFF. The CDR3 DNA sequence: TGCGCCAGCAGGACCAGTACAGTGCTGGAGCAGTTCTTC.

This clone was seen more than once but under ten times. The chain couples TRBV18 to TRBJ2-7; TRBD2 aligns across 8 bases. The CDR3 spans 16 residues. Germline V gene lookup returns CDR1 KGHSH and CDR2 LQKENI. The V gene end was trimmed by 0 bases and the J gene end by 1 base; junction bases not matched to a gene: 5. CDR3: CASSPPKAGVSYEQYF. In DNA form, the CDR3 reads TGTGCCAGCTCACCACCTAAAGCGGGAGTGTCCTACGAGCAGTACTTC.

Remarks on this clone: A junction boundary mismatches the germline segment, possibly from a read error. The chain links TRBV3-1 (or the pseudogene TRBV3-2) to TRBJ1-1, with D hard to call. This CDR3 is 13 amino acids long. CDR1 is LGHDT and CDR2 is YNNKEL in the germline V gene (reference sequence). The CDR3 reads CASSQEAVTQAFF. The CDR3 nucleotides are TGTGCCAGCAGCCAAGAGGCAGTCACTCAAGCTTTCTTT.

J is TRBJ2-1 and V is TRBV12-5, with D tentatively TRBD1 (6 bases). The V end lost 1 base, the J end lost 4 bases, and 8 bases lay between the germline ends. This CDR3 region has 14 residues. Germline values: CDR1 LGHNT, CDR2 FRNRAP. The CDR3 spells CASGLGQVYNEQFF. CDR3 DNA: TGTGCTAGTGGTTTGGGACAGGTATACAATGAGCAGTTCTTC.

J is TRBJ1-1 and V is TRBV7-2; tentative D call: TRBD1 (6 bases). CDR3 length: 14 residues. Between the trimmed V and J ends, which lost 6 bases and 3 bases, there was a span of 14 bases. Germline CDR1 reads SGHTA; CDR2 reads FQGNSA. In nucleotides, the CDR3 is TGTGCCAGCAGGACAAGGGACACCTACACTGAAGCTTTCTTT. The encoded protein is CASRTRDTYTEAFF.

CDR3 in DNA: TGTGCCAGCAGCCCCTATGGGACAGGCCATCAAGAGACCCAGTACTTC. This gives the protein CASSPYGTGHQETQYF. The rearrangement links TRBV9 to TRBJ2-5; TRBD1 agrees at 8 bases. The CDR3 totals 16 residues. The trim removed 4 bases at V and 2 bases at J, leaving 10 bases unmatched. The germline V gene encodes CDR1 SGDLS and CDR2 YYNGEE.

V gene TRBV19 combines with J gene TRBJ2-3; TRBD1 matches at 8 bases. The CDR3 loop spans 14 amino acids. The ends lost 9 bases at V and 2 bases at J; junction bases unmatched: 7. Germline V gives CDR1 LNHDA, CDR2 SQIVND (reference sequence). CDR3 sequence (DNA): TGTGCCAGCAACAGACAGGGGCACACAGATACGCAGTATTTT. Amino acids: CASNRQGHTDTQYF.